This T cell receptor (beta chain) originates from a study of cytomegalovirus exposure and HLA in healthy donors. Findings of the study overall: Per published accounts, TCR beta sequences correctly predicted the HLA-A and HLA-B alleles of most subjects. When analyzed later, a missense DCLRE1C variant was found to be linked to TCR beta V- and J-gene trimming.

The PCR used 60 Vbeta and 13 Jbeta primers. Assay: immunoSEQ multiplex PCR; the TCRdb copy retains only in-frame clones and omits some. The sample carries some 150,000 clones, about 80% recorded once. Trimming left V 1 base short and J 11 bases short, with 12 bases between. This CDR3 is 13 amino acids long. From germline, CDR1 is SEHNR and CDR2 FQNEAQ (reference sequence). In the case of this clone: Its antigen is currently unknown.

The chain combines TRBV7-9 with TRBJ2-1; D gene uncertain. Material for sequencing was PBMCs. This receptor was taken from a man aged 25 to 40 in good health and CMV-seropositive. The CDR3 DNA sequence: TGTGCCAGCAGCTTAGGTTCTGCCAGAAAGCAGTTCTTC. This codes for CASSLGSARKQFF.